These 9 T cell receptor beta chains originate from one sample sequenced in a study of blood T cell repertoires in COVID-19 (dated by TCRdb to about 2020). Libraries were built with the immunoSEQ multiplex PCR assay. TCRdb retrieved this table from immuneACCESS and kept in-frame rearrangements only. Not all clones are present; in checked studies, unresolved V genes account for under half, and no reason is known for the remainder. The sample profile shows about 290,000 clones; about 90% of them were found once. Approximately 12% of the sample lies in the top ten. The sequencing sample was made of peripheral blood. The receptors were sampled from a woman in her 30s with COVID-19, enrolled during active disease.

V is TRBV5-1 and J is TRBJ1-2, with 10 bases identical to TRBD1. Per the germline V gene, CDR1 is SGHRS and CDR2 is YFSETQ. V lost 4 bases and J lost 7; bases outside the gene matches: 10. The CDR3 extends over 15 amino acids. CDR3: CASSTRQGAIGGYTF. The CDR3 coding sequence is TGCGCCAGCAGCACTAGACAGGGGGCAATTGGTGGCTACACCTTC. The full variable domain, with the rest looked up from reference TRBV5-1 and TRBJ1-2, is KAGVTQTPRYLIKTRGQQVTLSCSPISGHRSVSWYQQTPGQGLQFLFEYFSETQRNKGNFPGRFSGRQFSNSRSEMNVSTLELGDSALYLCASSTRQGAIGGYTFGSGTRLTVV.

V and J are TRBV19 and TRBJ2-3; no clear D. CDR1 and CDR2 (germline): LNHDA, SQIVND (reference sequence). This CDR3 comprises 16 residues. The germline V and J ends were trimmed by 5 bases and 5 bases, with 20 bases remaining between them. CDR3 loop: CASSLIGTGWRDTQYF. For the CDR3, the DNA is TGTGCCAGTAGTCTTATTGGAACTGGGTGGAGAGATACGCAGTATTTT. Full variable domain (rest looked up from reference TRBV19 and TRBJ2-3): DGGITQSPKYLFRKEGQNVTLSCEQNLNHDAMYWYRQDPGQGLRLIYYSQIVNDFQKGDIAEGYSVSREKKESFPLTVTSAQKNPTAFYLCASSLIGTGWRDTQYFGPGTRLTVL.

The chain links TRBV14 to TRBJ1-6; D unresolved. The CDR3 has 12 amino acids. Germline-derived CDR1 and CDR2 are SGHDN and FVKESK. Trimming shortened V by 4 bases and J by 7 bases, and 5 bases separated the two germline ends. The CDR3 protein is CASSPVNSPLHF. The DNA for the CDR3 is TGTGCCAGCAGCCCCGTAAATTCACCCCTCCACTTT.

The rearrangement uses TRBV12-3 or TRBV12-4 and TRBJ2-3, with a possible D match to TRBD1 (6 bases). This CDR3 region has 12 residues. V gave up 10 bases and J gave up 4 bases, with 12 bases separating them. The CDR3, as DNA: TGTGCCACCGGAAGGGGGTCAGATACGCAGTATTTT. As protein: CATGRGSDTQYF.

CDR3 region: CASSPPGQGSPGELFF. CDR3 bases: TGTGCCAGCAGCCCACCGGGACAGGGGTCCCCCGGGGAGCTGTTTTTT. The V call is TRBV5-6, the J call TRBJ2-2; 10 nucleotides match TRBD1. Germline-derived CDR1 and CDR2 are SGHDT and YYEEEE. The CDR3 loop spans 16 amino acids. Losses at the gene ends were 4 bases for V and 6 bases for J; bases not matched to a gene: 9.

The chain combines TRBV7-7 with TRBJ2-5, with TRBD1 as a possible D gene (5 bases). CDR3 length: 15 amino acids. Trimming took 0 bases from V and 1 from J, leaving 9 bases between them. From germline, CDR1 is SSHAT and CDR2 FNYEAQ (reference sequence). This CDR3 reads CASSLALGVQETQYF. In DNA, the CDR3 is TGTGCCAGCAGCTTAGCGCTAGGGGTCCAAGAGACCCAGTACTTC.

The V and J genes are TRBV11-3 and TRBJ2-1; maybe TRBD1 (5 bases). V was clipped by 8 bases and J by 8 bases, with 19 bases between them. Germline values: CDR1 SGHNT, CDR2 YENEEA. The CDR3 is made up of 14 amino acids. CDR3 in amino acids: CASSQSNRRDEQFF. The CDR3 bases are TGTGCCAGCTCGCAATCCAACAGGAGAGATGAGCAGTTCTTC.

The rearrangement joins TRBV5-1 to TRBJ1-2; 7 positions match TRBD1. Germline V lookup: CDR1 SGHRS, CDR2 YFSETQ. The CDR3 consists of 17 residues. V lost 4 bases to trimming and J lost 5 bases; unmatched junction nucleotides: 17. The CDR3 DNA sequence: TGCGCCAGCAGCCAGACCAGAAGTAACCGGGACAGATATGGCTACACCTTC. This gives the protein CASSQTRSNRDRYGYTF.

V and J are TRBV30 and TRBJ2-1; 8 nucleotides match TRBD2. The CDR3 covers 14 residues. From germline, CDR1 is GTSNPN and CDR2 SVGIG (reference sequence). The V gene end was trimmed by 3 bases and the J gene end by 12 bases; junction bases not matched to a gene: 13. In DNA form, the CDR3 reads TGTGCCTGGAGGGATATTCGGGGGGGCGGATGGCAGTTCTTC. It yields the protein CAWRDIRGGGWQFF.